These T cell receptor beta chains were read from a single sample in a study of cytomegalovirus exposure and HLA in healthy donors. Measured with immunoSEQ multiplex PCR; TCRdb has only the in-frame clones, and not every one. The data hold fewer than 200,000 clones, with approximately 80% observed a single time. The specimen sequenced was PBMCs. Receptor source: a boy aged 5-17 years in good health and CMV-seronegative. CDR3s include the opening cysteine and the closing phenylalanine or tryptophan. A D gene is named only where the DNA matches it firmly. The size entry is marked missing in some rows and otherwise reads once, few, many or a size class.

j_gene | abundance | d_gene | v_gene | CDR3aa | CDR3nt
TRBJ2-5 | - | TRBD2 | TRBV2 | CASSEAGIPSGFQETQYF | TGTGCCAGCAGTGAAGCGGGTATTCCTAGCGGATTCCAAGAGACCCAGTACTTC
TRBJ1-2 | - | - | TRBV30 | CAWSVSRLGYTF | TGTGCCTGGAGTGTAAGCAGGTTAGGCTACACCTTC
TRBJ2-1 | few | - | TRBV6-4 | CASSDSEHNEQFF | TGTGCCAGCAGTGACTCGGAGCACAATGAGCAGTTCTTC
TRBJ2-1 | few | - | TRBV21-1 | CASSKDGENLAGPCDEQFF | TGTGCCAGCAGCAAAGATGGAGAGAATCTAGCGGGGCCTTGCGATGAGCAGTTCTTC
TRBJ2-7 | - | - | TRBV7-8 | CASSLVPSSTYEQYF | TGTGCCAGCAGCTTAGTTCCTAGCAGCACCTACGAGCAGTACTTC
TRBJ2-7 | - | - | TRBV6-6 | CASRLGSGTYEQYF | TGTGCCAGCAGACTGGGATCAGGGACCTACGAGCAGTACTTC
TRBJ1-2 | - | - | TRBV10-2 | CASSEGGNDAPYGYTF | TGCGCCAGCAGCGAGGGAGGGAATGATGCCCCGTATGGCTACACCTTC
TRBJ2-7 | - | - | TRBV6-5 | CASSARAGVYEQYF | TGTGCCAGCAGTGCGAGGGCCGGTGTCTACGAGCAGTACTTC
TRBJ2-7 | - | - | TRBV19 | CASSIEGGYEQYF | TGTGCCAGTAGTATAGAAGGCGGCTACGAGCAGTACTTC
TRBJ2-7 | - | - | TRBV9 | CASSLGGSSYEQYF | TGTGCCAGCAGTCTCGGAGGGAGCTCCTACGAGCAGTACTTC
TRBJ1-1 | - | - | TRBV7-2 | CASSLVSGNTEAFF | TGTGCCAGCAGCTTAGTCTCGGGGAACACTGAAGCTTTCTTT
TRBJ1-3 | - | TRBD1 | TRBV5-6 | CASSLVGTELSGNTIYF | TGTGCCAGCAGCTTGGTGGGGACAGAGCTCTCTGGAAACACCATATATTTT
TRBJ2-3 | once | - | TRBV5-1 | CASSSTTSSDTQYF | TGCGCCAGCAGCTCCACCACTAGTTCAGATACGCAGTATTTT
TRBJ2-7 | - | - | TRBV10-3 | CAISAWQIYEQYF | TGTGCCATCAGTGCGTGGCAGATCTACGAGCAGTACTTC
TRBJ2-1 | - | TRBD2 | TRBV9 | CASSRGGGRGNEQFF | TGTGCCAGCAGCCGGGGTGGCGGGAGGGGGAATGAGCAGTTCTTC
TRBJ2-2 | few | TRBD1 | TRBV6-1 | CASSEEAGGSGELFF | TGTGCCAGCAGTGAAGAGGCAGGGGGCTCCGGGGAGCTGTTTTTT
TRBJ1-2 | once | TRBD1 | TRBV9 | CASSSGTGVYGYTF | TGTGCCAGCAGCTCCGGGACAGGGGTTTATGGCTACACCTTC
TRBJ2-5 | once | - | TRBV9 | CASSPRGGGSRETQYF | TGTGCCAGCAGCCCCAGGGGTGGCGGGAGCAGGGAGACCCAGTACTTC
TRBJ1-2 | - | TRBD1 | TRBV10-2 | CASSESPRGRYGYTF | TGCGCCAGCAGTGAGTCGCCCAGGGGGAGGTACGGCTACACCTTC
TRBJ1-2 | - | - | TRBV5-1 | CASSGSGNPHPYGYTF | TGCGCCAGCAGCGGTTCCGGGAACCCTCACCCCTATGGCTACACCTTC
TRBJ2-7 | - | - | TRBV15 | CATSRVQDSPDEQYF | TGTGCCACCAGCAGAGTCCAAGACAGTCCGGACGAGCAGTACTTC
TRBJ1-3 | few | - | TRBV2 | CASSATAGRSGNTIYF | TGTGCCAGCAGTGCGACTGCCGGCCGCTCTGGAAACACCATATATTTT
TRBJ1-2 | - | - | TRBV6-6 | CASSYWTVNYGYTF | TGTGCCAGCAGTTATTGGACAGTTAACTATGGCTACACCTTC
TRBJ1-2 | - | - | TRBV14 | CASSQDLDYGYTF | TGTGCCAGCAGCCAAGATCTAGACTATGGCTACACCTTC
TRBJ1-6 | - | TRBD1 | TRBV10-2 | CASSKPGGSYNSPLHF | TGCGCCAGCAGCAAACCAGGGGGCTCCTATAATTCACCCCTCCACTTT
TRBJ2-3 | - | TRBD2 | TRBV4-3 | CASSQEGESAGGTDTQYF | TGCGCCAGCAGCCAAGAAGGGGAATCAGCGGGAGGCACAGATACGCAGTATTTT
TRBJ1-1 | - | - | TRBV4-1 | CASSQEGLKAFF | TGCGCCAGCAGCCAAGAGGGCTTGAAAGCTTTCTTT
TRBJ2-7 | - | TRBD2 | TRBV7-9 | CASSRGRGSWEQYF | TGTGCCAGCAGCCGAGGGCGGGGGTCGTGGGAGCAGTACTTC
TRBJ2-1 | - | - | TRBV2 | CASSQEGGATSYNEQFF | TGTGCCAGCAGCCAAGAGGGGGGGGCCACGTCCTACAATGAGCAGTTCTTC
TRBJ2-7 | - | TRBD2 | TRBV7-2 | CASGLGAGGDEQYF | TGTGCCAGCGGATTGGGAGCGGGAGGGGACGAGCAGTACTTC
TRBJ2-7 | - | - | TRBV4-2 | CASSRTSNYEQYF | TGTGCCAGCAGCCGAACTAGCAACTACGAGCAGTACTTC
TRBJ2-3 | - | TRBD2 | TRBV5-4 | CASSQGLADTDTQYF | TGTGCCAGCAGCCAGGGACTAGCGGACACAGATACGCAGTATTTT
TRBJ1-1 | - | - | TRBV11-3 | CASSLEPYEAFF | TGTGCCAGCAGCTTAGAGCCATACGAGGCTTTCTTT
TRBJ1-1 | few | - | TRBV4-1 | CASSQDRQNTEAFF | TGCGCCAGCAGCCAAGATAGACAGAACACTGAAGCTTTCTTT
TRBJ2-7 | - | - | TRBV7-2 | CASSPQGLAIAYEQYF | TGTGCCAGCAGCCCTCAGGGACTTGCCATAGCCTACGAGCAGTACTTC
TRBJ1-2 | - | - | TRBV29-1 | CSVETVDRDGYTF | TGCAGCGTTGAGACGGTCGATCGGGATGGCTACACCTTC
TRBJ1-1 | - | - | TRBV28 | CASSFSGGLNTEAFF | TGTGCCAGCAGTTTTTCTGGAGGGCTTAACACTGAAGCTTTCTTT